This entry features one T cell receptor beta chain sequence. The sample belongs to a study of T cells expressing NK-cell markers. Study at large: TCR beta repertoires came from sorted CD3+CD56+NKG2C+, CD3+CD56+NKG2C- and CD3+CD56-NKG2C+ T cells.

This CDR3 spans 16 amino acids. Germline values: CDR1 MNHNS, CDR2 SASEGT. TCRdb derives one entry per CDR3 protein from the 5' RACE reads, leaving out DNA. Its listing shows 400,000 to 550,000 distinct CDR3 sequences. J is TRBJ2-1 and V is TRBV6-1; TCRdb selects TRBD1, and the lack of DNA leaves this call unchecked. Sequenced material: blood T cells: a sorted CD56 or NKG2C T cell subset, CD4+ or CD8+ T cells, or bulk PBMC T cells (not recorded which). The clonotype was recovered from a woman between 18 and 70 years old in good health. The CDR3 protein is CASQDAGTEIGYEQFF.